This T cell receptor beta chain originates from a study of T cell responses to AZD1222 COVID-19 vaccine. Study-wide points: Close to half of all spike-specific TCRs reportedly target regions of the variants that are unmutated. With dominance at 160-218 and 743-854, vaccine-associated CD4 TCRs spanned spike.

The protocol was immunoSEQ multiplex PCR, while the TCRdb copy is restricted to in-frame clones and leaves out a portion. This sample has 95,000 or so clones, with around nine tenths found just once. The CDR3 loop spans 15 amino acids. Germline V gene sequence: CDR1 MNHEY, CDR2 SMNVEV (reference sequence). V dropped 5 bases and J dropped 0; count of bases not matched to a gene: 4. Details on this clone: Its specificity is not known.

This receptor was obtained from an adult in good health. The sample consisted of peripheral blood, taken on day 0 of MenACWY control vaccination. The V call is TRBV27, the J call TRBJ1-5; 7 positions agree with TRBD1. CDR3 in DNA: TGTGCCAGCAGTCCGACAGGGTATAGCAATCAGCCCCAGCATTTT. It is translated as CASSPTGYSNQPQHF.